A selection of T cell receptor beta chains follows, all from one sample in a study of T-cell memory formation after mild COVID-19. MiXCR, applied by TCRdb to the 5' RACE reads, yields one record per CDR3 protein. The table lists around 250,000 distinct CDR3 sequences, over 9% of them singletons. The specimen sequenced was PBMCs or a T cell subset sorted from them (not recorded which). The receptors derive from a man younger than 30 who had mild COVID-19 (a few samples of this study predate the infection). Cell type and time point are not known. Each CDR3 is given without its conserved first and last residue. The order of the fields is V gene, J gene, CDR3 protein.

V gene: TRBV2; J gene: TRBJ2-6; CDR3 protein: ASRSRDPYSGANVLT
V gene: TRBV7-2; J gene: TRBJ2-3; CDR3 protein: ASSLVWRGSTDTQY
V gene: TRBV10-3; J gene: TRBJ2-1; CDR3 protein: ATKPNTDSSYNEQF
V gene: TRBV27; J gene: TRBJ1-2; CDR3 protein: ASRWGARGYT
V gene: TRBV5-6; J gene: TRBJ1-2; CDR3 protein: ASSSDISYGYT
V gene: TRBV20-1; J gene: TRBJ2-7; CDR3 protein: SARAPLEGSSYEQY
V gene: TRBV20-1; J gene: TRBJ2-2; CDR3 protein: SALAGGPSGELF
V gene: TRBV20-1; J gene: TRBJ1-5; CDR3 protein: SATRGNQHQH
V gene: TRBV11-2; J gene: TRBJ2-7; CDR3 protein: ASRRVPTYEQY
V gene: TRBV7-8; J gene: TRBJ2-3; CDR3 protein: ASRDRATDTQY
V gene: TRBV2; J gene: TRBJ1-1; CDR3 protein: ASRGTGEATEAF
V gene: TRBV5-1; J gene: TRBJ1-4; CDR3 protein: ASSRGVTNEKLF
V gene: TRBV9; J gene: TRBJ2-3; CDR3 protein: ASSPSGDTDTQY
V gene: TRBV12-3/TRBV12-4; J gene: TRBJ2-4; CDR3 protein: ASSSLHENIQY
V gene: TRBV3-1; J gene: TRBJ2-5; CDR3 protein: ASSHRDRGQETQY
V gene: TRBV7-2; J gene: TRBJ2-7; CDR3 protein: ASSLNRVRNEQY
V gene: TRBV20-1; J gene: TRBJ1-1; CDR3 protein: SAISHGNTEAF
V gene: TRBV20-1; J gene: TRBJ1-6; CDR3 protein: SARDRPDRNSPLH
V gene: TRBV7-9; J gene: TRBJ2-1; CDR3 protein: ASSPTYNEQF
V gene: TRBV12-3/TRBV12-4; J gene: TRBJ1-2; CDR3 protein: ASSGETDYGYT
V gene: TRBV4-3; J gene: TRBJ2-1; CDR3 protein: ASSQRTGDNEQF
V gene: TRBV20-1; J gene: TRBJ2-7; CDR3 protein: SAEKRGTYEQY
V gene: TRBV12-3/TRBV12-4; J gene: TRBJ2-7; CDR3 protein: ASRPRTEAYEQY
V gene: TRBV27; J gene: TRBJ2-4; CDR3 protein: ASAPGPGKDIQY